The sequence of this T cell receptor (beta chain) was determined in a study of blood T cell repertoires in COVID-19. Overall study context: T cells, B-cell-depleted T cells, or PBMCs provided the cDNA or gDNA that served as material.

CDR3 length: 17 amino acids. The germline CDR1 and CDR2 sequences are SGHDT and YYEEEE. After removal of 4 bases from V and 3 bases from J, the junction contained 14 bases not matched to a gene. Method: immunoSEQ multiplex PCR; TCRdb's copy keeps in-frame clones and lacks some. The sample consists of under 250,000 clones, 88% of them appearing once. This receptor was obtained from a woman in her 30s who had been exposed to COVID-19. The sequencing sample was made of PBMCs or T cells enriched from blood (not recorded which). The chain recombines TRBV5-6 with TRBJ1-2; 8 nucleotides agree with TRBD1. CDR3 nucleotide sequence: TGTGCCAGCAGCCCAATAGTCCGGGACAGGCGGTACTATGGCTACACCTTC. This sequence encodes CASSPIVRDRRYYGYTF.